This T cell receptor beta chain was recorded in a study of molecular identifiers for immune sequencing clone quantification. Trimming shortened V by 5 bases and J by 3 bases, and 14 bases separated the two germline ends. This CDR3 comprises 14 residues. Germline V CDR1 and CDR2: MNHEY, SVGAGI. Naive CD8 sequencing libraries were generated from approximately 20,000 to 1,000,000 sorted cells, with 10%, 30% or 50% RNA as input. With listed TCR primers and previously described methods, bulk TCR libraries were prepared. TCRdb redid the calling of the PCR reads with MiXCR, one entry per CDR3 protein. The sample holds 400,000 to 600,000 distinct CDR3 sequences, about 20% seen once.

The TCR was taken from a human donor in good health. Some libraries in this study had Jurkat cell RNA spiked in. The rearrangement joins TRBV6-5 to TRBJ2-7, with TRBD2 as a possible D gene (6 bases). Material for sequencing was naive CD8+ T cells from blood, with Jurkat cell RNA spiked in. The subset here: FACS-sorted CD8+CD4-CCR7+CD45RA+ naive T cells. The CDR3 DNA follows: TGTGCCAGCAGTCCTTTCGTCGGGGGCTACGAGCAGTACTTC. Its translation: CASSPFVGGYEQYF.